This TCR beta chain emerged from a study of beta chain features in type 1 diabetes. Notes on the study in general: Type 1 diabetes patients had TCRB CDR3s that were shorter (moderately but significantly so) in all four CD4+ subsets.

CDR3 length: 16 residues. Per germline, CDR1 MDHEN and CDR2 SYDVKM. V was shortened by 7 bases and J by 3 bases, with 19 bases between the two germline ends. There are a few counts of this clone. Its specificity is unknown. By way of CD45RO/CCR7/CD25/CD127/CD95/CD27, the CD4+ regulatory, stem cell-like memory, central memory and naive cells were sorted. TCRB transcripts that were expressed got sequenced, as all of the isolated RNA had been reverse transcribed. Here immunoSEQ multiplex PCR was the method, and the copy in TCRdb shows in-frame clones only, minus some. The sample holds about 660,000 clones, around 15% seen once.

Sequencing input: naive CD4+ T cells from blood. The TCR originated in a man aged 18 to 30 with type 1 diabetes. This sequence joins TRBV28 and TRBJ2-1; D possibly corresponds to TRBD1 (6 bases). This CDR3 is CASTRTRQGNYNEQFF. CDR3 nucleotides: TGTGCCAGCACTCGAACCCGTCAGGGGAACTACAATGAGCAGTTCTTC.